The clone carrying this T cell receptor (beta chain) was recorded only once. This sample is drawn from a study of technical replicates of blood from a handful of donors. The repertoire was sequenced with immunoSEQ multiplex PCR; TCRdb's copy has only in-frame clones and lacks some. The profile shows under 80,000 clones, roughly 96% of them singletons. V was shortened by 0 bases and J by 4 bases, with 12 bases between the two germline ends. The CDR3 has 15 residues. CDR1 and CDR2 (germline): MNHEY, SMNVEV (reference sequence). The specimen sequenced was T cells isolated from PBMCs. This sequence joins TRBV27 and TRBJ1-1, with D perhaps TRBD1 (6 bases). The TCR was taken from a human donor in good health. The CDR3 region has the DNA TGTGCCAGCAGTTTATCCAACAGGGTAGGCACTGAAGCTTTCTTT. It specifies CASSLSNRVGTEAFF.